These 15 T cell receptor beta chains came from one sample sequenced in a study of tissue T cells after allogeneic stem cell transplantation. Time point denoted: mouse harvest day 14 after allogeneic transplant. Tail vein injection delivered 10^7 T-cell-depleted bone marrow cells and 10^6 splenic CD5+ T cells. The method was immunoSEQ multiplex PCR; TCRdb's version includes in-frame clones alone and lacks a portion of them. The sample consists of 1,900 or so clones, around half of them appearing once. Source material: lymph node tissue. The receptors stem from a female BALB/c mouse given C57BL/6 T cells with graft-versus-host disease after an allogeneic hematopoietic cell transplant.

In regard to this clone: Germline and genes here are mouse. This chain's CDR3 is CASSKDWGQDTQYF. Incomplete CDR3 DNA: TGTGCCAGCTCTAAGGACTGGGGGCAAGACACCCAGTAC. The chain combines TRBV12-1 with TRBJ2-5; 10 bases line up with TRBD2. Read sequence stops 1 residue before the CDR3 end, and the germline J gene provides the missing end. Per germline, CDR1 SGHSN and CDR2 HYEKVE. The trim removed 3 bases at V and 3 bases at J, leaving 2 bases unmatched. The length of the CDR3 is 14 residues.

This clone was seen a handful of times. The genes are named according to mouse. The read is 1 residue too short to cover the CDR3 end, so that end is filled in from the germline J gene. The rearrangement links TRBV24 to TRBJ1-2; D is unclear. V dropped 1 base and J dropped 1 base, with 4 bases sitting between them. Germline-derived CDR1 and CDR2 are KGHTA and FRNEEI. This CDR3 has 13 residues. CDR3: CASSLSINSDYTF. The sequenced part of the CDR3 DNA is TGTGCCAGCAGTCTGTCAATAAACTCCGACTACACC.

Notes on this clone: Each gene name is a mouse one. The sequence runs out 1 residue before the end of the CDR3; the remainder is reconstructed from the germline J gene. The V gene is TRBV26, the J gene TRBJ2-2; 9 bases are shared with TRBD1. V shed 4 bases, J shed 0 bases, and the junction held 6 bases outside the gene matches. This CDR3 contains 17 residues. Germline V gene lookup returns CDR1 KGHPV and CDR2 FQNQEV (reference sequence). CDR3 DNA (partial): TGTGCCAGCAGTCGATCGACAGGGGGGGCAAACACCGGGCAGCTCTAC. This encodes CASSRSTGGANTGQLY. The full-length CDR3 reads as CASSRSTGGANTGQLYF.

This clone turned up a few times. Mouse gene names and germline throughout. The read halts 1 residue ahead of the CDR3 end, with the missing end drawn from the germline J gene. This rearrangement joins TRBV12-1 to TRBJ2-7, with 8 positions matching TRBD2. The V and J ends lost 3 bases and 4 bases, in that order; junction bases with no gene match: 1. The CDR3 loop spans 12 amino acids. Germline V lookup: CDR1 SGHSN, CDR2 HYEKVE. The DNA read from the CDR3 is TGTGCCAGCTCTAGACTGGGGTATGAACAGTAC. Translating it yields CASSRLGYEQY. The whole CDR3 protein reads CASSRLGYEQYF.

Comments on this clone: Genes here carry mouse names. The read ends 1 residue shy of where the CDR3 ends; the end is completed using the germline J gene. This rearrangement joins TRBV13-1 to TRBJ2-3; 7 bases match TRBD1. The J segment lost 1 base and the V segment lost 3 bases, leaving 2 bases of the junction unmatched. The length of the CDR3 is 14 residues. Germline V gene data show CDR1 as NSHNY and CDR2 as SYGAGN. The sequenced part of the CDR3 DNA is TGTGCCAGCAGTGCAGGGGGAGGTGCAGAAACGCTGTAT. Its translation: CASSAGGGAETLY. The complete CDR3 protein is CASSAGGGAETLYF.

This clone was recorded once. A far larger clone is only one base removed, so a read error is likely. Each gene name is a mouse one. The CDR3 end falls 1 residue outside the read, so it is completed with the germline J gene. The same CDR3 also results from other DNA sequences found in this sample. This chain joins TRBV19 and TRBJ2-4, with D perhaps matching TRBD2 (6 bases). Trimming shortened V by 2 bases and J by 0 bases, and 13 bases separated the two germline ends. Germline-derived CDR1 and CDR2 are FNHDT and SITEND (reference sequence). The CDR3 has 16 residues. The covered CDR3 bases are TGTGCCAGCAGTATTGGCACTGGGTCTAGTCAAAACACCTTGTAC. Translation gives CASSIGTGSSQNTLY. The whole CDR3 region reads CASSIGTGSSQNTLYF. The full variable domain, its missing parts supplied by reference TRBV19 and TRBJ2-4, is GGIITQTPKFLIGQEGQKLTLKCQQNFNHDTMYWYRQDSGKGLRLIYYSITENDLQKGDLSEGYDASREKKSSFSLTVTSAQKNEMAVFLCASSIGTGSSQNTLYFGAGTRLSVL.

In regard to this clone: Gene names refer to mouse genes. The CDR3 end is not reached by the read, which stops 1 residue before it; the germline J gene fills it in. The genes are TRBV19 and TRBJ2-1; D might be TRBD1 (6 bases). The CDR3 contains 13 residues. The ends were cut back, 6 bases at V and 3 bases at J, with 10 bases in the middle. Germline V gene data show CDR1 as FNHDT and CDR2 as SITEND (reference sequence). CDR3 residues: CASIGQPYAEQFF. Partial CDR3 DNA: TGTGCCAGCATAGGACAGCCCTATGCTGAGCAGTTC. The variable domain in full, completed from reference TRBV19 and TRBJ2-1, reads GGIITQTPKFLIGQEGQKLTLKCQQNFNHDTMYWYRQDSGKGLRLIYYSITENDLQKGDLSEGYDASREKKSSFSLTVTSAQKNEMAVFLCASIGQPYAEQFFGPGTRLTVL.

The table lists this clone with a few counts. The gene names here belong to mouse. Sequencing ends 1 residue short of the CDR3 end; the germline J gene provides the rest. V gene TRBV1 combines with J gene TRBJ2-5, with 10 bases aligning to TRBD2. Germline lookup yields CDR1 NSQYPW and CDR2 LRSPGD (reference sequence). The CDR3 is made up of 14 amino acids. Losses at the gene ends were 4 bases for V and 3 bases for J; bases not matched to a gene: 1. The part of the CDR3 DNA that was read is TGCACCTGCAGTGAGGACTGGGGGCAAGACACCCAGTAC. It is translated as CTCSEDWGQDTQY. The full CDR3 protein reads CTCSEDWGQDTQYF.

In the case of this clone: The germline and genes are mouse ones. The DNA read from the CDR3 is TGTGCCAGCAGTATAGGGGGAGGGGGCCAAGACACCCAGTAC. It translates to CASSIGGGGQDTQY. The complete CDR3 protein is CASSIGGGGQDTQYF. The J gene is TRBJ2-5, the V gene TRBV19; a weak D match, TRBD1 (6 bases). The read is 1 residue too short to cover the CDR3 end, so that end is filled in from the germline J gene. V was cut by 0 bases and J by 2 bases, with 10 bases left in between. The CDR3 consists of 15 residues. Looked up from germline, CDR1 is FNHDT and CDR2 is SITEND (reference sequence).

A few counts support this clone. Gene names are mouse gene names. The read falls 1 residue short of the CDR3 end, and the missing part is taken from the germline J gene. The chain employs TRBV17 and TRBJ1-1; 8 bases agree with TRBD1. Per germline, CDR1 MNHDT and CDR2 YYDKIL. With 5 bases clipped from V and 5 bases from J, the junction kept 7 bases outside the gene matches. The CDR3 consists of 14 residues. CDR3: CASSFGQGVTEVFF. CDR3 bases read: TGTGCTAGCAGTTTTGGACAGGGAGTGACAGAAGTCTTC.

This clone appeared once. The gene names given are mouse names. Coverage ceases 1 residue before the CDR3 finishes, and the germline J gene fills in the end. V usage is TRBV12-1 and J usage is TRBJ1-6; D is undetermined. TRBJ1-6 is identified as an open reading frame with a role that is uncertain. V lost 8 bases and J 4 bases, leaving 8 bases between the germline ends. The CDR3 runs to 12 residues. Germline lookup yields CDR1 SGHSN and CDR2 HYEKVE. The CDR3: CATLQYNSPLYF. The DNA read from the CDR3 is TGTGCCACCTTACAGTATAATTCGCCCCTCTAC.

By sample fraction, this clone is large. Germline and genes here are mouse. Read data end 1 residue before the CDR3 end; the end is taken from the germline J gene. The rearrangement links TRBV1 to TRBJ1-5, with D unresolved. V lost 3 bases and J lost 8, with 2 bases in between. This CDR3 has 10 residues. Germline lookup yields CDR1 NSQYPW and CDR2 LRSPGD (reference sequence). The CDR3 sequence: CTCSAEAPLF. CDR3 DNA (partial): TGCACCTGCAGTGCTGAGGCTCCGCTT.

Concerning this clone: Here the gene names and germline are mouse. The read is 1 residue too short to cover the CDR3 end, so that end is filled in from the germline J gene. The gene calls are TRBV4 and TRBJ1-1, with TRBD1 matching over 10 bases. The CDR3 is 14 amino acids. Per the germline V gene, CDR1 is LGHDT and CDR2 is YNNKQL (reference sequence). V shed 4 bases and J 6 bases; nucleotides not matched to a gene: 5. The CDR3 sequence is CASSFRDRGPEVFF. The CDR3 DNA, read in part, is TGTGCCAGCAGCTTCCGGGACAGGGGTCCAGAAGTCTTC.

This clone has a handful of counts. Any gene name here is a mouse gene name. The observed sequence ends 1 residue before the CDR3 terminus, with the missing tail filled in from the germline J gene. V usage is TRBV26 and J usage is TRBJ2-3; D remains ambiguous. Germline V gene lookup returns CDR1 KGHPV and CDR2 FQNQEV (reference sequence). V lost 4 bases to trimming and J lost 0 bases, with 8 bases between them. The CDR3 contains 14 residues. The CDR3 sequence is CASSPQTSAETLYF. The covered CDR3 bases are TGTGCCAGCAGTCCACAAACTAGTGCAGAAACGCTGTAT.

A note on this clone: Germline and genes here are mouse. The read finishes 1 residue shy of the CDR3 end, and the germline J gene is used to complete it. V usage is TRBV15 and J usage is TRBJ2-5; 9 bases match TRBD1. The V gene end was trimmed by 5 bases and the J gene end by 4 bases; junction bases not matched to a gene: 1. The CDR3 runs 13 residues. Germline V lookup: CDR1 SGHND, CDR2 FRSKSL. This CDR3 is CASSTGGKDTQYF. The sequenced part of the CDR3 DNA is TGTGCCAGCAGTACAGGGGGCAAAGACACCCAGTAC.